This T cell receptor (beta chain) originates from a study of blood T cell repertoires in COVID-19. Study-level background: There were acute and convalescent COVID-19 samples, and they came from the United States, Italy and Spain.

Profiling relied on immunoSEQ multiplex PCR, and the TCRdb table lists in-frame clones only, not all of them. The table lists around 95,000 clones, approximately 91% of them singletons. This CDR3 region has 13 residues. V lost 4 bases to trimming and J lost 4 bases, with 9 bases between them. CDR1 and CDR2 (germline): KGHDR, SFDVKD. The chain combines TRBV24-1 with TRBJ1-1; D is possibly TRBD1 (5 bases). Sequencing input: peripheral blood. The source is a man aged 50-60 years with active COVID-19. The CDR3 DNA reads TGTGCCACCAGTGAGGGAAGGGGCACTGAAGCTTTCTTT. This gives the protein CATSEGRGTEAFF.